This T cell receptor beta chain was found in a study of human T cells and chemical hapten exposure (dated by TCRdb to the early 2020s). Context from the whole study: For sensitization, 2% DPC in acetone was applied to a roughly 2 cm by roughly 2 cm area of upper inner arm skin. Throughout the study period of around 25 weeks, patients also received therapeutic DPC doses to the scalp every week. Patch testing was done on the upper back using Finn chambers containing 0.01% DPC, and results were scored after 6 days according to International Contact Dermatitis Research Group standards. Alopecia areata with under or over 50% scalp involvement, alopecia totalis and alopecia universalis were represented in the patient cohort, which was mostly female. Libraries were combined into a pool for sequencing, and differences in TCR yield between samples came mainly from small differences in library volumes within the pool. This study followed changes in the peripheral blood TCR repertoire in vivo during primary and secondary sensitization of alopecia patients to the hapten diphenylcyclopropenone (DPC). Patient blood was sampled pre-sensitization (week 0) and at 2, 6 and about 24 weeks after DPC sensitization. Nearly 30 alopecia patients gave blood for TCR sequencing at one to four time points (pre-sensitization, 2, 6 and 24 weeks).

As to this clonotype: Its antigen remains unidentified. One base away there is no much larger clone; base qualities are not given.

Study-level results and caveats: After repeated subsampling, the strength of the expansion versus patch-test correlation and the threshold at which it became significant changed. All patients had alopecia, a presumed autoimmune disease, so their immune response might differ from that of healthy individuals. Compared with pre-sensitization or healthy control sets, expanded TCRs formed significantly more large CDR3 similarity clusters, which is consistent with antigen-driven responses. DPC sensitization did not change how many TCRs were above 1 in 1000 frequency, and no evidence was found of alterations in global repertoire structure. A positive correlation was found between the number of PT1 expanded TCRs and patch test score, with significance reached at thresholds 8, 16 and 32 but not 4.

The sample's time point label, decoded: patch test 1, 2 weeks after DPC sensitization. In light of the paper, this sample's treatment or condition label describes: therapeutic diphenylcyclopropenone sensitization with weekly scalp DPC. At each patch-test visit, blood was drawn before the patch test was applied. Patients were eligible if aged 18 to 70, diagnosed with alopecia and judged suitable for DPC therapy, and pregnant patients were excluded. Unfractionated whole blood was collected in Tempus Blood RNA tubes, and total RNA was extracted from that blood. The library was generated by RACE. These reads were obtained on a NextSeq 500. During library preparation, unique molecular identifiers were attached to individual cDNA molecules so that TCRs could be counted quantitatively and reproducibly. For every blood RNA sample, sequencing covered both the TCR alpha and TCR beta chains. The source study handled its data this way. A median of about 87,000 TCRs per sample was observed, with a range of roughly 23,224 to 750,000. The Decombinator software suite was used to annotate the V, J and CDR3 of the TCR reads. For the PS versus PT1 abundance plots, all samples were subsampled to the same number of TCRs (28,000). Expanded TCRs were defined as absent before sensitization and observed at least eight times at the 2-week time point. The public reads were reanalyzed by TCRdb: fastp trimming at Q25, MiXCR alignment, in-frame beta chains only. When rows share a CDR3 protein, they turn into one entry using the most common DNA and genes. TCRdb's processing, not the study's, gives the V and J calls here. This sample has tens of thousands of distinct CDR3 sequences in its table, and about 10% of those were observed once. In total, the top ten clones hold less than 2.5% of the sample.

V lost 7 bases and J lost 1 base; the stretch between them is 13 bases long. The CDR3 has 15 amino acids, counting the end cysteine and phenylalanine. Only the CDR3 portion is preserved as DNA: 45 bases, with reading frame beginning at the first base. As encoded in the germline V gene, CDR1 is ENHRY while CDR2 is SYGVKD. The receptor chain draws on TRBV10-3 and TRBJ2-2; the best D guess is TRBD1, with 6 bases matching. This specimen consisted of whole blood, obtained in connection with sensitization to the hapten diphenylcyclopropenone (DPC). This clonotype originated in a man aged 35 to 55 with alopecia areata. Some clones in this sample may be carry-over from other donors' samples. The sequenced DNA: TGTGCCATCATGCCGCTAGGGGGGAACACCGGGGAGCTGTTTTTT. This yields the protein CAIMPLGGNTGELFF.